These 6 T cell receptor beta chains share one sample of origin, sequenced in a study of Ad26.COV2.S vaccination and SARS-CoV-2 variants. Assay: immunoSEQ multiplex PCR; the TCRdb copy retains only in-frame clones and omits some. The profile shows 400,000 to 450,000 clones, 90% of them singletons. Described treatment: over 15 received Ad26.COV2.S at low or high dose, single or two shots; roughly five received placebo; per-sample allocation not given. Repertoires come from day 63 after the first vaccine or placebo injection. Sequencing used peripheral blood, obtained in a trial of Ad26.COV2.S vaccine versus placebo. Source of these receptors: a person between 18 and 60 years old who received the Ad26.COV2.S COVID-19 vaccine or a placebo.

The chain combines TRBV28 with TRBJ2-6; D remains ambiguous. The CDR3 sequence is 15 residues long. The V gene lost 4 bases and the J gene lost 0 bases, with 7 bases spanning the gap. Germline CDR1 MDHEN, CDR2 SYDVKM. This chain's CDR3 is CASSSVLSGANVLTF. Written as DNA, the CDR3 is TGTGCCAGCAGTTCGGTGCTCTCTGGGGCCAACGTCCTGACTTTC.

The CDR3 sequence is CASSGFPRWYF. CDR3 nucleotide sequence: TGTGCCAGCAGTGGCTTTCCTAGGTGGTACTTC. V gene TRBV6-4 combines with J gene TRBJ2-7; D gene ambiguous. The V end was cut by 4 bases, the J end by 12 bases, with 13 bases between. The CDR3 has 11 residues. Germline assignment: CDR1 MRHNA and CDR2 SNTAGT.

The rearrangement links TRBV10-3 to TRBJ2-7; TRBD1 is a possible D gene (6 bases). From germline, CDR1 is ENHRY and CDR2 SYGVKD. There are 17 residues in the CDR3. V was trimmed by 2 bases and J by 5 bases, leaving 22 bases between them. The DNA for the CDR3 is TGTGCCATCAGTGAGCCTTCGGGACAACGAATTTGGGACGAGCAGTACTTC. Its protein is CAISEPSGQRIWDEQYF.

The genes are TRBV9 and TRBJ2-2; 7 bases match TRBD2. Germline V gene lookup returns CDR1 SGDLS and CDR2 YYNGEE. The CDR3 covers 16 residues. V was pared by 4 bases and J by 4 bases, with 10 bases of the junction left unmatched. The CDR3 protein is CASSPSIAGGTGELFF. The CDR3 DNA sequence: TGTGCCAGCAGCCCATCGATAGCGGGCGGCACCGGGGAGCTGTTTTTT. The full variable domain, rest sourced from reference TRBV9 and TRBJ2-2, is DSGVTQTPKHLITATGQRVTLRCSPRSGDLSVYWYQQSLDQGLQFLIQYYNGEERAKGNILERFSAQQFPDLHSELNLSSLELGDSALYFCASSPSIAGGTGELFFGEGSRLTVL.

The chain employs TRBV5-4 and TRBJ1-2; no firm D call. The V end was cut by 0 bases, the J end by 8 bases, with 14 bases between. Germline-derived CDR1 and CDR2 are SGHNT and YYREEE (reference sequence). CDR3 size: 14 residues. In DNA form, the CDR3 reads TGTGCCAGCAGCTTGGCCCCGGGTAGGCAAGGCTACACCTTC. Amino acids: CASSLAPGRQGYTF. Based on the CDR3 plus reference TRBV5-4 and TRBJ1-2, the full variable domain is ETGVTQSPTHLIKTRGQQVTLRCSSQSGHNTVSWYQQALGQGPQFIFQYYREEENGRGNFPPRFSGLQFPNYSSELNVNALELDDSALYLCASSLAPGRQGYTFGSGTRLTVV.

This clone turned up a few times. The J gene is TRBJ1-3, the V gene TRBV7-8; no clear D gene. Trimming took off 1 base at V and 2 bases at J, with 3 bases between the two ends. The CDR3 totals 13 residues. From germline, CDR1 is SGHVS and CDR2 FQNEAQ. The CDR3 DNA reads as TGTGCCAGCAGCTTAGGGACTGGAAACACCATATATTTT. This codes for CASSLGTGNTIYF. The whole variable domain, filled in from reference TRBV7-8 and TRBJ1-3, reads GAGVSQSPRYKVAKRGQDVALRCDPISGHVSLFWYQQALGQGPEFLTYFQNEAQLDKSGLPSDRFFAERPEGSVSTLKIQRTQQEDSAVYLCASSLGTGNTIYFGEGSWLTVV.